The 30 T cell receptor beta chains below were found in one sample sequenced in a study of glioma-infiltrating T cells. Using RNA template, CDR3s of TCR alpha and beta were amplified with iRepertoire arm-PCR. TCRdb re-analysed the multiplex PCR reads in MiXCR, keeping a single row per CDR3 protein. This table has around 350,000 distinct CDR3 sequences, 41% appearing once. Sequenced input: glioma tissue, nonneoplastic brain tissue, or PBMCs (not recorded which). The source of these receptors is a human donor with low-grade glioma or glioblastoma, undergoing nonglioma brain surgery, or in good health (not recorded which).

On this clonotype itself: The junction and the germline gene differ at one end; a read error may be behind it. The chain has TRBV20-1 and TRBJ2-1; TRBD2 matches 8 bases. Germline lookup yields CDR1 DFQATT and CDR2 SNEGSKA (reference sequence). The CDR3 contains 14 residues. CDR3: CSANLAGSYNEQLF. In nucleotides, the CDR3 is TGCAGTGCTAACCTAGCGGGTAGTTACAATGAGCAGCTCTTC.

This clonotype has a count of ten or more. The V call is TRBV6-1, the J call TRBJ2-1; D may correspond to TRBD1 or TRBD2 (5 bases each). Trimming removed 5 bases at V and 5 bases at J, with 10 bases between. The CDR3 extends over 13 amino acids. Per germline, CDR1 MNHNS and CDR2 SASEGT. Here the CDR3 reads CASSRGPNNEQFF. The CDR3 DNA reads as TGTGCCAGCAGTCGGGGACCTAACAATGAGCAGTTCTTC.

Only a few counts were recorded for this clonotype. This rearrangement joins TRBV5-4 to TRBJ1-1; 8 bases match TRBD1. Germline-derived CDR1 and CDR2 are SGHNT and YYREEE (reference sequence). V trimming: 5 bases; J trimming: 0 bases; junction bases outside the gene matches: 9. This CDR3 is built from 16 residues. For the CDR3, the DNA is TGTGCCAGCAGTACAGGGGGGTATTACATGAACACTGAAGCTTTCTTT. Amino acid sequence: CASSTGGYYMNTEAFF.

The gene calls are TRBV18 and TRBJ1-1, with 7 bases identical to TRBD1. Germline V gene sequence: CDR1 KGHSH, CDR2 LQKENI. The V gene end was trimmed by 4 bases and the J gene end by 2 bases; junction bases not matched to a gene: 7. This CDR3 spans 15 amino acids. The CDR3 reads CASSRPGTVNTEAFF. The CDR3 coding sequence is TGTGCCAGCTCACGACCCGGGACAGTTAACACTGAAGCTTTCTTT.

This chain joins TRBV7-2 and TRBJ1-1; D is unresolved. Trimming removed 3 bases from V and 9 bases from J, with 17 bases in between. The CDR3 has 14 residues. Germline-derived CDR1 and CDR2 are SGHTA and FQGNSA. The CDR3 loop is CASSFTALNTKAFF. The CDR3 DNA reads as TGTGCCAGCAGCTTTACAGCTCTGAACACCAAAGCTTTCTTT.

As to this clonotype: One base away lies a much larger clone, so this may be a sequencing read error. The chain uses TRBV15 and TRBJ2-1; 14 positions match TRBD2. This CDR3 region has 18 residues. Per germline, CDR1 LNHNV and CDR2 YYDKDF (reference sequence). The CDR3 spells CATSNGPGLAGEDNKQFF. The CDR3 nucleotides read TGTGCCACCAGCAATGGCCCGGGACTAGCGGGAGAAGACAATAAGCAGTTCTTC.

CDR3 region: CSARGAGKEGEVGYTF. CDR3 coding DNA: TGCAGTGCTAGAGGGGCCGGGAAGGAGGGTGAGGTTGGCTACACCTTC. The chain joins TRBV20-1 to TRBJ1-2; D not resolved. V lost 1 base and J 7 bases, leaving 22 bases between the germline ends. Germline CDR1 DFQATT, CDR2 SNEGSKA (reference sequence). The CDR3 extends over 16 amino acids.

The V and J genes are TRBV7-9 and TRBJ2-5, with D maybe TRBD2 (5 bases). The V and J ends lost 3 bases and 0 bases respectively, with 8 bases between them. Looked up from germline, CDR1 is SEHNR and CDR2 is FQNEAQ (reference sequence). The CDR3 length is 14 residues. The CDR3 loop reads CASSLRANQETQYF. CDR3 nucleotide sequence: TGTGCCAGCAGCTTGAGGGCTAACCAAGAGACCCAGTACTTC.

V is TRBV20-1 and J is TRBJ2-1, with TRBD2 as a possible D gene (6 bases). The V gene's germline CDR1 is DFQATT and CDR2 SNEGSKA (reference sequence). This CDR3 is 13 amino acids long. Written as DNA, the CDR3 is TGCAGCCCGGGAGAACCGGCCGCAGTGGTGCAGTTCTTC. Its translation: CSPGEPAAVVQFF.

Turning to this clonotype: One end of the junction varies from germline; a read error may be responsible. The CDR3 protein is CARSSRTGKNTGELFF. The CDR3 nucleotides are TGTGCCAGAAGTTCCAGGACAGGAAAGAACACCGGGGAGCTGTTTTTT. This sequence joins TRBV6-2 or TRBV6-3 and TRBJ2-2; 7 bases match TRBD1. The CDR3 has 16 amino acids. Germline V lookup: CDR1 MNHEY, CDR2 SVGEGT.

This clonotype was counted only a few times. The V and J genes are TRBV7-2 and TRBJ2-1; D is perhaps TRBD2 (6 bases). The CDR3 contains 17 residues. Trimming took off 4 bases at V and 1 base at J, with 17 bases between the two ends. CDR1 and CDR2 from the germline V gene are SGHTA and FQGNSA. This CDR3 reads CASSSRLSGYSYNEQFF. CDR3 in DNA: TGTGCCAGCAGCTCCCGCCTGAGCGGGTATTCCTACAATGAGCAGTTCTTC.

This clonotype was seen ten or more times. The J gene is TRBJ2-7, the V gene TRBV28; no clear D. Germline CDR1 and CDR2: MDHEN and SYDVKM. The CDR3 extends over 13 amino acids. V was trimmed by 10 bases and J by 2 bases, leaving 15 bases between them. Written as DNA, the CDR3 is TGTGCCACCAAAAGGGCCAACACCTACGAGCAGTACTTC. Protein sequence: CATKRANTYEQYF.

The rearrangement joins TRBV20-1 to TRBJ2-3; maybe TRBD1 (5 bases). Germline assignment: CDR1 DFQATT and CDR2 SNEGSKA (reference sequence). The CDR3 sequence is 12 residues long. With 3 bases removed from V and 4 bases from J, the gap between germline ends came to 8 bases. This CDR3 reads CSARGLADTQYF. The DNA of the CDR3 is TGCAGTGCTAGGGGGCTCGCAGATACGCAGTATTTT.

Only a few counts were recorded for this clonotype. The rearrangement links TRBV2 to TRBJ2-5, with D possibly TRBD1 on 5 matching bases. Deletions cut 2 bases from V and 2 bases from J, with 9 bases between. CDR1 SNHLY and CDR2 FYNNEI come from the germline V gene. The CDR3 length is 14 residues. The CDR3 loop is CASSELTAQETQYF. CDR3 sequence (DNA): TGTGCCAGCAGTGAACTGACAGCACAAGAGACCCAGTACTTC. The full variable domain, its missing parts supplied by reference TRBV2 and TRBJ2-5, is EPEVTQTPSHQVTQMGQEVILRCVPISNHLYFYWYRQILGQKVEFLVSFYNNEISEKSEIFDDQFSVERPDGSNFTLKIRSTKLEDSAMYFCASSELTAQETQYFGPGTRLLVL.

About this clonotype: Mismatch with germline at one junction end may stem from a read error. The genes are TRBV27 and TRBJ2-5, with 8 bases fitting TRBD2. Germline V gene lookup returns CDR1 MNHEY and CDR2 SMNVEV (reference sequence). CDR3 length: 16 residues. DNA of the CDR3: TGTGCCAGCAGTTTAAGTGGTACGGGAGGGGTTGAGACCAAGTACTTC. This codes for CASSLSGTGGVETKYF.

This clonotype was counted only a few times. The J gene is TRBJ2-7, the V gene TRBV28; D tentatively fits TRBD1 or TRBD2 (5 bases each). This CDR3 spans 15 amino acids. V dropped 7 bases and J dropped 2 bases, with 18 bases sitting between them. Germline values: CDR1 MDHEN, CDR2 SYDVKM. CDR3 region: CASTPRGNPAYEQYF. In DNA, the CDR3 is TGTGCCAGCACCCCGAGGGGAAACCCTGCCTACGAGCAGTACTTC.

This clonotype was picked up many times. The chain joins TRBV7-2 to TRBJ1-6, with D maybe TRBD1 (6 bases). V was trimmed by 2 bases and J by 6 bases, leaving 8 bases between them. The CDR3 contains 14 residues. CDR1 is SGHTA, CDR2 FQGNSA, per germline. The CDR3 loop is CASSLRGGNSPLHF. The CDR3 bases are TGTGCCAGCAGCTTAAGGGGGGGTAATTCACCCCTCCACTTT.

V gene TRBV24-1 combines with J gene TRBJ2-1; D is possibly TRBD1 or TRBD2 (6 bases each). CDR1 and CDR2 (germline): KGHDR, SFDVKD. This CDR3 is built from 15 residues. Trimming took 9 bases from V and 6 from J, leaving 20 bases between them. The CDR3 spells CATGSRGSGSNEQFF. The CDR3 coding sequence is TGTGCCACCGGGTCCAGGGGCAGCGGGTCCAATGAGCAGTTCTTC.

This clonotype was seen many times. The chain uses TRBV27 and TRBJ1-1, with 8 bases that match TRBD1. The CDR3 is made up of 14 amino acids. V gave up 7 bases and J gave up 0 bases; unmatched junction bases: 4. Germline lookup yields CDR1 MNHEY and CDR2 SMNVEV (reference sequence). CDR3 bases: TGTGCCAGCAATCCGACAGGGGTGAACACTGAAGCTTTCTTT. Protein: CASNPTGVNTEAFF.

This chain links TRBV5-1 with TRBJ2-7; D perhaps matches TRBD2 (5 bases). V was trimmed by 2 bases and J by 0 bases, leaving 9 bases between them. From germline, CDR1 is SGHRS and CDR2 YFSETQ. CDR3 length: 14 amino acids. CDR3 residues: CASSLAASSYEQYF. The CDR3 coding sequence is TGCGCCAGCAGCTTAGCGGCTAGCTCCTACGAGCAGTACTTC.

CDR3 DNA: TGTGCCAGCAGCTTAGGGGTGGGCAGAAGCACAGATACGCAGTATTTT. Translation: CASSLGVGRSTDTQYF. The chain links TRBV7-2 to TRBJ2-3; no reliable D call. Deletions cut 1 base from V and 0 bases from J, with 11 bases between. Germline V gene data show CDR1 as SGHTA and CDR2 as FQGNSA. This CDR3 has 16 amino acids. Full variable domain (rest looked up from reference TRBV7-2 and TRBJ2-3): GAGVSQSPSNKVTEKGKDVELRCDPISGHTALYWYRQSLGQGLEFLIYFQGNSAPDKSGLPSDRFSAERTGGSVSTLTIQRTQQEDSAVYLCASSLGVGRSTDTQYFGPGTRLTVL.

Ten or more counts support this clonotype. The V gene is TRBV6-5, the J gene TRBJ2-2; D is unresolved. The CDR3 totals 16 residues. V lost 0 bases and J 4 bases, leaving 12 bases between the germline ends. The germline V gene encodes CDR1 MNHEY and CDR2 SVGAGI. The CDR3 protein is CASSYSGGWGTGELFF. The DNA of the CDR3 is TGTGCCAGCAGTTACTCTGGCGGATGGGGCACCGGGGAGCTGTTTTTT.

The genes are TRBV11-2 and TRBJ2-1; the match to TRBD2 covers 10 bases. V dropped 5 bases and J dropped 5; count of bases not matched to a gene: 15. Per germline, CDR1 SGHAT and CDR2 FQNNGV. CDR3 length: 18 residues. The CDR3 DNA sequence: TGTGCCAGCAGCCTTTACGGACTAGCGGTTAACACGCACAATGAGCAGTTCTTC. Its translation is CASSLYGLAVNTHNEQFF.

DNA for the CDR3: TGTGCCAGCAGTTACTCGGCAGGGGTGATCACAGATACGCAGTATTTT. Its translation: CASSYSAGVITDTQYF. The chain is built from TRBV6-2 or TRBV6-3 and TRBJ2-3; TRBD1 is a possible D gene (6 bases). Germline V gene data show CDR1 as MNHEY and CDR2 as SVGEGT. CDR3 size: 16 residues. Trimming cost V 0 bases and J 2 bases, with 12 bases left between them.

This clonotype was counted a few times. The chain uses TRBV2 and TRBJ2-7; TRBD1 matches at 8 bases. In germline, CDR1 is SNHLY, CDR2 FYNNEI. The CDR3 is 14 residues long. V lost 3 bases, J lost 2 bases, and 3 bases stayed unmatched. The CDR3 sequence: CASSDPTGAYEQYF. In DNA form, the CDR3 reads TGTGCCAGCAGTGACCCGACAGGGGCCTACGAGCAGTACTTC.

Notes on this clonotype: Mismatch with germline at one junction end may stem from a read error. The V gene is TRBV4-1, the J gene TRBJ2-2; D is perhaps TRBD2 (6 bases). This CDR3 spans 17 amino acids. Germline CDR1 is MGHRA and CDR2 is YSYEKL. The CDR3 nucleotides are TGCGCCAGCAGCCAAGATTTCCTTATCGCGAACACCGGGGGGCTGTTTTTT. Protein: CASSQDFLIANTGGLFF.

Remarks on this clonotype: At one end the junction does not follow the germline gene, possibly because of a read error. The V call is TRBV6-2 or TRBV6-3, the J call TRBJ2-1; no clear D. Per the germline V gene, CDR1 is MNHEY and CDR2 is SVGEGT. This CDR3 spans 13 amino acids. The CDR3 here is CASSYSGYNEQLF. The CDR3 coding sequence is TGTGCCAGCAGTTACTCAGGGTACAATGAGCAGTTATTC.

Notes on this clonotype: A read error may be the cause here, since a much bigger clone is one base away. In DNA, the CDR3 is TGTGCCATCAGTGATGACGGCTGGGAAGCTTTGTTT. This sequence encodes CAISDDGWEALF. The chain uses TRBV6-1 and TRBJ1-1; D gene uncertain. Per germline, CDR1 MNHNS and CDR2 SASEGT. This CDR3 has 12 residues.

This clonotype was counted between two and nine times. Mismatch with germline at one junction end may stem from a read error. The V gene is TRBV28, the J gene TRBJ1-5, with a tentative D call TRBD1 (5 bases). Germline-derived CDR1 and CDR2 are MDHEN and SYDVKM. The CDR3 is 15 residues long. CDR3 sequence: CASSFRTRGNQSQHF. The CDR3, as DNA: TGTGCCAGCAGTTTCAGGACTAGGGGCAATCAGTCCCAGCATTTT.

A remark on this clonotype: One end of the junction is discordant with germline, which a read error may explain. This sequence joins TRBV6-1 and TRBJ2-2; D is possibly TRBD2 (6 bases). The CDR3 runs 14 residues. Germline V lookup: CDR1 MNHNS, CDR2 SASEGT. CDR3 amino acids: CASRAGVTGGEPFF. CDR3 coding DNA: TGTGCCAGCAGGGCCGGGGTGACGGGCGGGGAGCCGTTTTTT.